This T cell receptor (beta chain) was identified during a study of blood T cell repertoires in COVID-19. In the study overall: COVID-19 samples from acute and convalescent phases originated in the United States, Italy and Spain. Sample material is recorded as cDNA or gDNA derived from T cells, B-cell-depleted T cells, or PBMCs.

Original data processing: Reference gene primer amplification gave nucleated cell count estimates. Some clones are missing from TCRdb's copy, which holds only in-frame ones; the method was immunoSEQ multiplex PCR. D and trimming come from the DNA, and the V and J calls and clone size come from that table. The profile shows approximately 100,000 clones, approximately 84% of them singletons. CDR1 and CDR2 from the germline V gene are MDHEN and SYDVKM. The ends lost 5 bases at V and 7 bases at J; junction bases unmatched: 9. The CDR3 extends over 15 amino acids. Source material: peripheral blood. The gene calls are TRBV28 and TRBJ1-4; TRBD1 agrees at 8 bases. The sequence was collected from a human donor in a cohort sampled during active or convalescent COVID-19. This chain's CDR3 is CASSRPTGVGEKLFF. In DNA form, the CDR3 reads TGTGCCAGCAGTCGCCCGACAGGGGTCGGTGAAAAACTGTTTTTT.